Presented here are 25 T cell receptor beta chains from one specimen sequenced in a study of CD8+CD57+ T cells in acquired aplastic anemia. Genomic DNA served as template for TCR beta VDJ and CDR3 profiling. TCRdb used MiXCR to reprocess the reads, holding one entry per CDR3 protein. The sample lists 200,000 to 250,000 distinct CDR3 sequences, about 59% occurring once. The sample consisted of sorted CD4+, CD8+, or CD8+CD57+ T cells (not recorded which) from PBMCs. Receptors originate from a human donor in good health.

This clonotype appeared many times. CDR3 residues: CASSPQGHRSYEQYF. CDR3 DNA sequence: TGTGCCAGCAGCCCCCAGGGACACCGGTCCTACGAGCAGTACTTC. The chain joins TRBV7-9 to TRBJ2-7; possible D gene TRBD1, 6 bases. The V end lost 5 bases, the J end lost 1 base, and 15 bases lay between the germline ends. Germline CDR1 SEHNR, CDR2 FQNEAQ (reference sequence). This CDR3 is built from 15 residues. Complete variable domain (other parts from reference TRBV7-9 and TRBJ2-7): DTGVSQNPRHKITKRGQNVTFRCDPISEHNRLYWYRQTLGQGPEFLTYFQNEAQLEKSRLLSDRFSAERPKGSFSTLEIQRTEQGDSAMYLCASSPQGHRSYEQYFGPGTRLTVT.

The chain combines TRBV7-9 with TRBJ1-4; the D is unclear. The CDR3 has 17 residues. Trimming left V 5 bases short and J 4 bases short, with 20 bases between. Germline values: CDR1 SEHNR, CDR2 FQNEAQ (reference sequence). The CDR3 bases are TGTGCCAGCAGCCCCGGTGGAGGACCTAAAGTTAATGAAAAACTGTTTTTT. This translates into CASSPGGGPKVNEKLFF. Full variable domain (remainder filled in from reference TRBV7-9 and TRBJ1-4): DTGVSQNPRHKITKRGQNVTFRCDPISEHNRLYWYRQTLGQGPEFLTYFQNEAQLEKSRLLSDRFSAERPKGSFSTLEIQRTEQGDSAMYLCASSPGGGPKVNEKLFFGSGTQLSVL.

The chain joins TRBV15 to TRBJ1-3; possible D gene TRBD1, 5 bases. The ends were cut back, 5 bases at V and 3 bases at J, with 11 bases in the middle. This CDR3 comprises 14 residues. Germline V gives CDR1 LNHNV, CDR2 YYDKDF (reference sequence). CDR3 DNA sequence: TGTGCCACCAGCGGGGGGGTTAGTGGAAACACCATATATTTT. It translates to CATSGGVSGNTIYF. Drawing the rest from reference TRBV15 and TRBJ1-3, the complete variable domain is DAMVIQNPRYQVTQFGKPVTLSCSQTLNHNVMYWYQQKSSQAPKLLFHYYDKDFNNEADTPDNFQSRRPNTSFCFLDIRSPGLGDTAMYLCATSGGVSGNTIYFGEGSWLTVV.

The CDR3 DNA reads as TGCAGTGCTAGAGAATGGGGCGGGGCCGTTTACAATGAGCAGTTCTTC. It codes for CSAREWGGAVYNEQFF. The chain couples TRBV20-1 to TRBJ2-7, with a possible D match to TRBD2 (6 bases). The DNA end favors TRBJ2-1, so the J call may be wrong. Germline CDR1 reads DFQATT; CDR2 reads SNEGSKA (reference sequence). The CDR3 extends over 16 amino acids.

The chain joins TRBV7-8 to TRBJ2-2, with TRBD2 as a possible D gene (5 bases). Trimming removed 5 bases at V and 7 bases at J, with 8 bases between. CDR1 and CDR2 from the germline V gene are SGHVS and FQNEAQ. CDR3 size: 12 residues. CDR3 loop: CASSHTSGELFF. CDR3 DNA sequence: TGTGCCAGCAGCCACACTAGCGGGGAGCTGTTTTTT.

The V and J genes are TRBV18 and TRBJ1-1, with 7 bases matching TRBD1. CDR1 is KGHSH and CDR2 is LQKENI in the germline V gene. The J segment lost 7 bases and the V segment lost 2 bases, leaving 7 bases of the junction unmatched. The CDR3 is made up of 14 amino acids. CDR3 DNA sequence: TGTGCCAGCTCACCATTTGACAGGGTAGATGAAGCTTTCTTT. Translation gives CASSPFDRVDEAFF.

V gene TRBV5-4 combines with J gene TRBJ1-2; 11 bases are a match to TRBD1. The junction had 1 base not matched to a gene; V was cut back by 4 bases and J by 8 bases. The CDR3 extends over 12 amino acids. The V gene's germline CDR1 is SGHNT and CDR2 YYREEE (reference sequence). The DNA for the CDR3 is TGTGCCAGCAGCCGGACAGGGGGCGGCTACACCTTC. The encoded protein is CASSRTGGGYTF.

In DNA, the CDR3 is TGTGCCATCAGTTTTACAGGGGCAAATTCCTACGAGCAGTACTTC. Protein product: CAISFTGANSYEQYF. The chain combines TRBV10-3 with TRBJ2-7; 7 bases align to TRBD1. J was trimmed by 1 base and V by 5 bases; bases with no gene match: 8. Germline V CDR1 and CDR2: ENHRY, SYGVKD. This CDR3 is built from 15 residues.

The chain joins TRBV19 to TRBJ2-1; D gene ambiguous. Trimming pared 10 bases from V and 4 bases from J, leaving 5 bases between. This CDR3 region has 10 residues. Germline V gene sequence: CDR1 LNHDA, CDR2 SQIVND (reference sequence). The CDR3 spells CATSYNEQFF. The CDR3 coding sequence is TGTGCCACTTCGTACAATGAGCAGTTCTTC.

Comments on this clonotype: Compared with germline, one end of the junction differs, possibly owing to a read error. The rearrangement uses TRBV7-8 and TRBJ2-5, with D tentatively TRBD1 or TRBD2 (5 bases each). The CDR3 covers 12 residues. The germline V gene encodes CDR1 SGHVS and CDR2 FQNEAQ. CDR3 residues: CASSPEGSGISF. In nucleotides, the CDR3 is TGTGCCAGCAGCCCAGAGGGGTCCGGGATTTCATTC.

The rearrangement uses TRBV19 and TRBJ1-4; D ambiguous. V lost 6 bases to trimming and J lost 6 bases, with 20 bases between them. The CDR3 totals 16 residues. CDR1 and CDR2 from the germline V gene are LNHDA and SQIVND (reference sequence). Written as DNA, the CDR3 is TGTGCCAGTAGACCGACTAGCGGGAGGGCCGATGAAAAACTGTTTTTT. Translating gives CASRPTSGRADEKLFF.

The rearrangement uses TRBV7-8 and TRBJ2-7; a possible D gene is TRBD2 (6 bases). The CDR3 runs to 13 residues. Germline CDR1 reads SGHVS; CDR2 reads FQNEAQ. The V end was cut by 7 bases, the J end by 5 bases, with 15 bases between. In nucleotides, the CDR3 is TGTGCCAGCATCCCCGGAGGGGTGGACGAGCAGTACTTC. Translated: CASIPGGVDEQYF.

This clonotype has a count of ten or more. The chain carries TRBV6-5 and TRBJ1-5; perhaps TRBD1 as D (6 bases). CDR1 is MNHEY, CDR2 SVGAGI, per germline. V was pared by 11 bases and J by 6 bases, with 20 bases between. The CDR3 extends over 14 amino acids. CDR3 nucleotide sequence: TGTGCCCCTAGGCGGGGGCTGATTTGTCAGCCCCAGCATTTT. The encoded protein is CAPRRGLICQPQHF.

Only a few counts were recorded for this clonotype. This rearrangement joins TRBV15 to TRBJ2-3; the D is unclear. The V and J ends lost 0 bases and 0 bases respectively, with 7 bases between them. The CDR3 is 15 residues long. The germline CDR1 and CDR2 sequences are LNHNV and YYDKDF (reference sequence). The CDR3, as DNA: TGTGCCACCAGCAGAGAGGGATTGAGCACAGATACGCAGTATTTT. Protein product: CATSREGLSTDTQYF.

At least ten counts were recorded for this clonotype. The CDR3 loop is CASSQSGDLYNSPLHF. In nucleotides, the CDR3 is TGTGCCAGCAGCCAATCTGGGGATCTCTATAATTCACCCCTCCACTTT. The chain employs TRBV4-2 and TRBJ1-6, with D unclear. Trimming removed 2 bases from V and 3 bases from J, with 11 bases in between. Germline V CDR1 and CDR2: LGHNA, YNFKEQ. The CDR3 extends over 16 amino acids.

The V gene is TRBV7-2, the J gene TRBJ1-2, with D possibly TRBD1 on 5 matching bases. Germline CDR1 SGHTA, CDR2 FQGNSA. The CDR3 is 14 residues long. V was trimmed by 1 base and J by 7 bases, leaving 13 bases between them. CDR3 protein: CASSLVAPGGGYTF. In DNA form, the CDR3 reads TGTGCCAGCAGCTTAGTCGCGCCCGGGGGTGGCTACACCTTC. The variable domain in full, completed from reference TRBV7-2 and TRBJ1-2, reads GAGVSQSPSNKVTEKGKDVELRCDPISGHTALYWYRQSLGQGLEFLIYFQGNSAPDKSGLPSDRFSAERTGGSVSTLTIQRTQQEDSAVYLCASSLVAPGGGYTFGSGTRLTVV.

This clonotype appeared many times. The rearrangement links TRBV30 to TRBJ2-7; D may be TRBD2 (5 bases). Germline CDR1 is GTSNPN and CDR2 is SVGIG (reference sequence). The V and J ends lost 3 bases and 7 bases respectively, with 10 bases between them. The CDR3 has 11 amino acids. CDR3 sequence: CAWRTPGEQYF. In DNA form, the CDR3 reads TGTGCCTGGAGGACCCCGGGAGAGCAGTACTTC.

The CDR3 DNA reads TGCGCCAGTGTGAATTCGGGACTAGCGAAAACAACCTACGAGCAGTACTTC. Its protein product is CASVNSGLAKTTYEQYF. This chain connects TRBV10-1 to TRBJ2-7, with 10 bases aligning to TRBD2. The germline V gene encodes CDR1 WNHNN and CDR2 SYGVQD (reference sequence). The V gene end was trimmed by 9 bases and the J gene end by 2 bases; junction bases not matched to a gene: 16. The CDR3 contains 17 residues.

This clonotype has just a few counts. The V call is TRBV27, the J call TRBJ2-1, with D tentatively TRBD2 (6 bases). The V gene's germline CDR1 is MNHEY and CDR2 SMNVEV (reference sequence). The CDR3 has 14 amino acids. Trimming stripped 4 bases from V and 7 bases from J, with 14 bases between. The CDR3 DNA reads as TGTGCCAGCAGTTCCGGAGGGCCTTTGAATGAGCAGTTCTTC. Encoded protein: CASSSGGPLNEQFF.

The V gene is TRBV4-1, the J gene TRBJ2-7; a weak D match, TRBD1 (6 bases). The ends were cut back, 0 bases at V and 1 base at J, with 10 bases in the middle. Germline assignment: CDR1 MGHRA and CDR2 YSYEKL. CDR3 length: 15 amino acids. Here the CDR3 DNA reads TGCGCCAGCAGCCAAGATGACAGGCGATCCTACGAGCAGTACTTC. It encodes CASSQDDRRSYEQYF.

This chain uses TRBV24-1 with TRBJ2-1, with 8 bases identical to TRBD2. The V gene's germline CDR1 is KGHDR and CDR2 SFDVKD. CDR3 length equals 16 residues. Unmatched junction bases numbered 13, after V lost 4 bases and J lost 9 bases. The DNA for the CDR3 is TGTGCCACCAGTGACCCAACTAGCGGACCGTCCCCTGAGCAGTTCTTC. Translation: CATSDPTSGPSPEQFF.

This clonotype came up a few times. J is TRBJ2-7 and V is TRBV7-8; D gene ambiguous. The germline CDR1 and CDR2 sequences are SGHVS and FQNEAQ. V gave up 0 bases and J gave up 7 bases, with 7 bases separating them. The CDR3 contains 12 residues. CDR3 nucleotides: TGTGCCAGCAGCTTAGCTTTATCTGAGCAGTACTTC. Translated: CASSLALSEQYF.

This clonotype came up a few times. The rearrangement links TRBV29-1 to TRBJ2-1; D could derive from TRBD1 or TRBD2 (5 bases each). The CDR3 runs to 13 residues. The germline CDR1 and CDR2 sequences are SQVTM and ANQGSEA. With 5 bases removed from V and 7 bases from J, the gap between germline ends came to 15 bases. CDR3 sequence (DNA): TGCAGCGTTTCAGAGGGGACGTTTAATGAGCAGTTCTTC. Translating gives CSVSEGTFNEQFF.

This clonotype was counted at least ten times. The V and J genes are TRBV28 and TRBJ1-5, with 8 nucleotides matching TRBD1. J lost 7 bases, V lost 5 bases, and 10 bases had no gene match. The CDR3 runs 15 residues. The germline CDR1 and CDR2 sequences are MDHEN and SYDVKM. The CDR3 DNA reads TGTGCCAGCAGTATTATGACAGGGGCAGGGCAGCCCCAGCATTTT. It specifies CASSIMTGAGQPQHF. Drawing the rest from reference TRBV28 and TRBJ1-5, the complete variable domain is DVKVTQSSRYLVKRTGEKVFLECVQDMDHENMFWYRQDPGLGLRLIYFSYDVKMKEKGDIPEGYSVSREKKERFSLILESASTNQTSMYLCASSIMTGAGQPQHFGDGTRLSIL.

This clonotype appeared many times. V usage is TRBV29-1 and J usage is TRBJ2-7; 10 bases line up with TRBD1. Germline assignment: CDR1 SQVTM and CDR2 ANQGSEA. The V and J ends lost 0 bases and 5 bases, in that order; junction bases with no gene match: 7. This CDR3 region has 15 residues. The CDR3 DNA is TGCAGCGTTGAAGATCTGGGGACAGGGGTCCACGAGCAGTACTTC. The encoded protein is CSVEDLGTGVHEQYF.